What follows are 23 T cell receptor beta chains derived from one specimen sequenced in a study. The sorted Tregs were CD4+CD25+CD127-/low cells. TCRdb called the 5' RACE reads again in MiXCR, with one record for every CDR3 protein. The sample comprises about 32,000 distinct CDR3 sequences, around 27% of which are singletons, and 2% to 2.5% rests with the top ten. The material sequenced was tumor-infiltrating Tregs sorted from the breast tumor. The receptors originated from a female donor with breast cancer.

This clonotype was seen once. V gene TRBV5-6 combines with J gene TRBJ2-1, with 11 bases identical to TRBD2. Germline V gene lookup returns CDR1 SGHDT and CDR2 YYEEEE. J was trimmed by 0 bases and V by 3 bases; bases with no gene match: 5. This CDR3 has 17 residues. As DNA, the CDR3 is TGTGCCAGCAGCTCCCAACTAGCGGGAGACTCCTACAATGAGCAGTTCTTC. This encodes CASSSQLAGDSYNEQFF.

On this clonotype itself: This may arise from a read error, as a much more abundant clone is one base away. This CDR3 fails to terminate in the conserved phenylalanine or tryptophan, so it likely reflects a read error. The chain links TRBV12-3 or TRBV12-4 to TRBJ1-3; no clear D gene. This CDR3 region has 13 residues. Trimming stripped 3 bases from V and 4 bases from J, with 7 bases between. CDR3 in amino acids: CASSFVLGNTIYY. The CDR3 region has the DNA TGTGCCAGCAGTTTTGTGCTGGGAAACACCATATATTAT.

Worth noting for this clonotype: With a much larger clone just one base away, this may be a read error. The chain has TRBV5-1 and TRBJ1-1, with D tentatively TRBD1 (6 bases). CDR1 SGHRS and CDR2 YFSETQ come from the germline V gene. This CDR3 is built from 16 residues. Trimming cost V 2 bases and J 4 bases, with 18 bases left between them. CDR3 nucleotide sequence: TGCGCCAGCAGCTTAACCACGGGACATCGGAGCACTGAAGCTTTCTTT. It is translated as CASSLTTGHRSTEAFF.

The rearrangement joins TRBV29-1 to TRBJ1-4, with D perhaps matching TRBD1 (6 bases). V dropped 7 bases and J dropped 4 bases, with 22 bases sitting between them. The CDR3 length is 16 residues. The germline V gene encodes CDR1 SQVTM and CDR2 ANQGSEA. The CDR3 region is CSAHPPGGEFNEKLFF. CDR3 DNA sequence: TGCAGCGCCCACCCCCCGGGGGGCGAGTTTAATGAAAAACTGTTTTTT.

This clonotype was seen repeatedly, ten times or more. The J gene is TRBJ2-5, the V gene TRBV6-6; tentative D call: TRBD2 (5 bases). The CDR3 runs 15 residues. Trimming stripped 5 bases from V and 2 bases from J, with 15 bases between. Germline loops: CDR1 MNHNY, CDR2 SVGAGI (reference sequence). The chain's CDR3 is CASSLDSFRQETQYF. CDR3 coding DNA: TGTGCCAGCAGTCTGGACTCTTTTCGTCAAGAGACCCAGTACTTC.

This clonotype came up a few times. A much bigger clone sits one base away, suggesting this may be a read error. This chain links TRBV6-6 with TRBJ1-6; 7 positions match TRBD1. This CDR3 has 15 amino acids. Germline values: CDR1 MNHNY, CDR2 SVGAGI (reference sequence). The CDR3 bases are TGTGCCAGCGGTTACTTATCAGGGGGAAATTCACCCCTCCACTTT. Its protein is CASGYLSGGNSPLHF.

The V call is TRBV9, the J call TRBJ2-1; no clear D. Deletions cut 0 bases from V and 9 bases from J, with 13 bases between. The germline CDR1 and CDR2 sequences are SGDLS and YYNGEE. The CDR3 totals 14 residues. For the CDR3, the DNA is TGTGCCAGCAGCGTAGAAGAGCGCCGAGGTGAGCAGTTCTTC. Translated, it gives CASSVEERRGEQFF.

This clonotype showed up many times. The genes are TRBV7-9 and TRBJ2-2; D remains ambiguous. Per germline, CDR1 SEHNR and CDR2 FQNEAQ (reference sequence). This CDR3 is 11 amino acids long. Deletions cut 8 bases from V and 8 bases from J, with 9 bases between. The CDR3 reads CASHTKGELFF. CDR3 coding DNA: TGTGCCAGCCATACTAAGGGGGAGCTGTTTTTT.

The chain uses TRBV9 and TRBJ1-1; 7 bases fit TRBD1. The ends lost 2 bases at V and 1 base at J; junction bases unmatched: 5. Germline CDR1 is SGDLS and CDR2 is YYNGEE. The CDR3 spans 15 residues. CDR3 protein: CASSVGGGANTEAFF. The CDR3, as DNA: TGTGCCAGCAGCGTCGGAGGGGGCGCGAACACTGAAGCTTTCTTT. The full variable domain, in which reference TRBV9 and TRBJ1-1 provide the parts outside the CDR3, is DSGVTQTPKHLITATGQRVTLRCSPRSGDLSVYWYQQSLDQGLQFLIQYYNGEERAKGNILERFSAQQFPDLHSELNLSSLELGDSALYFCASSVGGGANTEAFFGQGTRLTVV.

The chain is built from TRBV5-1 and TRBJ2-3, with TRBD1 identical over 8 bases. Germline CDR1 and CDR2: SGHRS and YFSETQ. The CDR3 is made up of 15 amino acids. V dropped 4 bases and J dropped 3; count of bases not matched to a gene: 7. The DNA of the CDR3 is TGCGCCAGCAGCCTCTGGACAGGGAGTACAGATACGCAGTATTTT. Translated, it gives CASSLWTGSTDTQYF.

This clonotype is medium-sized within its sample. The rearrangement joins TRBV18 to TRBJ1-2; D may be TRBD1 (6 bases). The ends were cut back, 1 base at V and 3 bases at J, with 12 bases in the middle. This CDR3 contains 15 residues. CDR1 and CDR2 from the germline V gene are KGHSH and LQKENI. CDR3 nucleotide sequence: TGTGCCAGCTCACCACGTCAGGGGAGGGACTATGGCTACACCTTC. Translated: CASSPRQGRDYGYTF.

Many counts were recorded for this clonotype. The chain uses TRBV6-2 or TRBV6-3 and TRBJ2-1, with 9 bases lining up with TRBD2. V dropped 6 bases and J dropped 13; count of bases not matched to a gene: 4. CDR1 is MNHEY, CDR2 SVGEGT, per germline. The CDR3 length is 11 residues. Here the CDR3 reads CASSPGLAQFF. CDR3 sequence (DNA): TGTGCCAGCAGCCCGGGACTAGCTCAGTTCTTC.

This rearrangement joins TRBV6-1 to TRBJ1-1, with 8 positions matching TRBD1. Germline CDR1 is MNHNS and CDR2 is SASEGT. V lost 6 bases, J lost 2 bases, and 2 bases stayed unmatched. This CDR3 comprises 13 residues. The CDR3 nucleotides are TGTGCCAGCAGGACAGGGGTAAACACTGAAGCTTTCTTT. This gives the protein CASRTGVNTEAFF.

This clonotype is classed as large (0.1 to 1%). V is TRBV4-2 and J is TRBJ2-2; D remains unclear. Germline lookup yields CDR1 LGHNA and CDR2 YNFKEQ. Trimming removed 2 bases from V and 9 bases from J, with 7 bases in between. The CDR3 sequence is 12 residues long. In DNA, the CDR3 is TGTGCCAGCAGCCAACTCAATCGGGAGCTGTTTTTT. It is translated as CASSQLNRELFF.

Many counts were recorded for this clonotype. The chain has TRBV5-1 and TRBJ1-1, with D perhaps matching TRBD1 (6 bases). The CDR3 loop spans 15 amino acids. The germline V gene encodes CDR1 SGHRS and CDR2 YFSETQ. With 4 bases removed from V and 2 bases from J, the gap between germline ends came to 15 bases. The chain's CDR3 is CASSMGGQLNTEAFF. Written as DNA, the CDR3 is TGCGCCAGCAGCATGGGAGGACAGTTAAACACTGAAGCTTTCTTT.

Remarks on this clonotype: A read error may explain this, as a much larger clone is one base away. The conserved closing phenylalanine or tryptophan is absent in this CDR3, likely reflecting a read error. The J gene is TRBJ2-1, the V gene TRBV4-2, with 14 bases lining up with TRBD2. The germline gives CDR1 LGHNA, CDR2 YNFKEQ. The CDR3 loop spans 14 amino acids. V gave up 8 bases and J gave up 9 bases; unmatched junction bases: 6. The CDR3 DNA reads TGTGCCAGCCGACTAGCGGGAGGGAGGGGTGAGCAGTTCTCC. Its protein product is CASRLAGGRGEQFS.

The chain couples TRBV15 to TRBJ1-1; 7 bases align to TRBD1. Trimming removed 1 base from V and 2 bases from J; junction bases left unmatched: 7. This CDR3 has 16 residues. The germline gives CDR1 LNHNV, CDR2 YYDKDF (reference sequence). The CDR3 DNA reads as TGTGCCACCAGCAGAGGACCCGACAGGGTAAACACTGAAGCTTTCTTT. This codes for CATSRGPDRVNTEAFF. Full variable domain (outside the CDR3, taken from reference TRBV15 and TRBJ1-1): DAMVIQNPRYQVTQFGKPVTLSCSQTLNHNVMYWYQQKSSQAPKLLFHYYDKDFNNEADTPDNFQSRRPNTSFCFLDIRSPGLGDTAMYLCATSRGPDRVNTEAFFGQGTRLTVV.

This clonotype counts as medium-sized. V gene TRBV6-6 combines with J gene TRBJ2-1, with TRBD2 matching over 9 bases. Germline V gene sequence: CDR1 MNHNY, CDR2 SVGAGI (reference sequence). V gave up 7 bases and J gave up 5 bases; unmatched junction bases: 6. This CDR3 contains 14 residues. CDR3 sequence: CASTPAGGHNEQFF. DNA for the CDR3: TGTGCCAGCACACCAGCGGGGGGACACAATGAGCAGTTCTTC.

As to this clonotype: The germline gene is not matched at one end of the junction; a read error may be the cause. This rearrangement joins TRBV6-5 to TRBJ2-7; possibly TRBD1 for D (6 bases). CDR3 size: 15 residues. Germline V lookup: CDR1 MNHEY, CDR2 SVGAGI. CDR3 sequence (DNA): TGTACCAGCAGTGCCATCGGGACATCCTCCTACGAGCAGTACTTC. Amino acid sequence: CTSSAIGTSSYEQYF.

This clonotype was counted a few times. CDR3: CASRDLNYGYTF. For the CDR3, the DNA is TGTGCCAGCAGGGACCTCAACTATGGCTACACCTTC. V and J are TRBV2 and TRBJ1-2; D is uncertain. The V gene lost 6 bases and the J gene lost 2 bases, with 7 bases spanning the gap. Looked up from germline, CDR1 is SNHLY and CDR2 is FYNNEI. This CDR3 is built from 12 residues.

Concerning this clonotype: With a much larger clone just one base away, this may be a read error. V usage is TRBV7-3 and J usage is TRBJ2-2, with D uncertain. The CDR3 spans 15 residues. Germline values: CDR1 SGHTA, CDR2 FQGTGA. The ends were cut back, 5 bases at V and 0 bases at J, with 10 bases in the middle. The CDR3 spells CASSPTPANTGELFF. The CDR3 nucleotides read TGTGCCAGCAGCCCAACACCCGCGAACACCGGGGAGCTGTTTTTT.

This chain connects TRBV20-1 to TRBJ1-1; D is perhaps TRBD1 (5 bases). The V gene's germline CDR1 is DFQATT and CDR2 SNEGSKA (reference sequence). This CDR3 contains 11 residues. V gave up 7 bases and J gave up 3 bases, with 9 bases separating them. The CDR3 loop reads CSVAGHTEAFF. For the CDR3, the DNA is TGCAGTGTTGCGGGGCACACTGAAGCTTTCTTT.

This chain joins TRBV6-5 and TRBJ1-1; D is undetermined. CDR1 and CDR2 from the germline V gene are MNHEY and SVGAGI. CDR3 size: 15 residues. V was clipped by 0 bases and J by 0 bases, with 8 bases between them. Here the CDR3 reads CASSYSSRMNTEAFF. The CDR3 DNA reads TGTGCCAGCAGTTACTCGAGCAGGATGAACACTGAAGCTTTCTTT.